This T cell receptor (beta chain) was documented in a study of T cell responses to AZD1222 COVID-19 vaccine. Study results and caveats: Just a handful of AZD1222 recipients were seropositive at baseline. Nearly half of unique spike-specific TCRs reportedly avoided B.1.351 and B.1.1.7 mutated regions. Once two AZD1222 doses were given, Spike-specific TCR breadth and depth went up.

Only in-frame clones appear in the TCRdb table, and some are missing; sequencing was by immunoSEQ multiplex PCR. The sample lists about 69,000 clones, approximately 87% occurring once. About this clone itself: Antigen specificity is unknown.

J lost 5 bases, V lost 6 bases, and 6 bases had no gene match. Germline V CDR1 and CDR2: GTSNPN, SVGIG (reference sequence). The CDR3 is made up of 13 amino acids. This clonotype originated in an adult who received the AZD1222 COVID-19 vaccine. V and J are TRBV30 and TRBJ2-5, with TRBD1 identical over 10 bases. The sequencing here drew on peripheral blood, taken 28 days after the second AZD1222 dose. In DNA form, the CDR3 reads TGTGCCTGCGCGACAGGGGGCTGGGAGACCCAGTACTTC. It encodes CACATGGWETQYF.